This TCR beta chain comes out of a study of blood T cell repertoires in COVID-19. Overall study: Sample material is recorded as cDNA or gDNA derived from T cells, B-cell-depleted T cells, or PBMCs.

TCRdb keeps only in-frame clones here, not all; method: immunoSEQ multiplex PCR. Of some 340,000 clones listed, 90% to 95% were seen once; the top ten hold approximately 4.1%. The ends were cut back, 3 bases at V and 7 bases at J, with 20 bases in the middle. The CDR3 length is 17 residues. In germline, CDR1 is SGHDT, CDR2 YYEEEE. The sequence came from a young woman who had been exposed to COVID-19. The sample comprised PBMCs or T cells enriched from blood (not recorded which). The V and J genes are TRBV5-6 and TRBJ1-6; no clear D. This CDR3 reads CASSSRASTWVNSPLHF. The CDR3 coding sequence is TGTGCCAGCAGCTCGAGGGCTTCCACTTGGGTGAATTCACCCCTCCACTTT.